This T cell receptor (beta chain) came from a study of blood T cell repertoires in COVID-19. Sequencing used immunoSEQ multiplex PCR; TCRdb keeps in-frame clones, though not all of them. The table lists 78,000 or so clones, about 80% of them singletons. The CDR3 runs 15 residues. This TCR derives from a human donor in a cohort sampled during active COVID-19. Sequenced sample: peripheral blood. V usage is TRBV21-1 and J usage is TRBJ2-7; TRBD1 is the table's D call, not checked against the DNA. TRBV21-1 is listed as a pseudogene. Here the CDR3 DNA reads TGTGCCAGCAGCAAAGCGGGACAGGACTCCTACGAGCAGTACTTC. Translating it yields CASSKAGQDSYEQYF.